This record concerns one T cell receptor (beta chain) sequence. As yet, its antigen is unknown. This specimen belongs to a study of T cells expressing NK-cell markers. Whole-study context: Sorted CD3+CD56-NKG2C+, CD3+CD56+NKG2C+ and CD3+CD56+NKG2C- T cells supplied the TCR beta repertoires. The authors sequenced eight donors, of whom seven were HCMV-seropositive and one was seronegative.

Researchers built TCR beta cDNA using 5'RACE template switching with UMIs. TCRdb reprocessed the 5' RACE reads and reports one entry per CDR3 protein, with no DNA. The sample table includes hundreds of thousands of distinct CDR3 sequences. Broader study findings: Where a few donors were concerned, these clonotypes also led the CD3+CD56-NKG2C+ fraction.

Germline V gene lookup returns CDR1 LNHDA and CDR2 SQIVND (reference sequence). The CDR3 sequence is 13 residues long. V is TRBV19 and J is TRBJ1-1; TCRdb reports TRBD1, a call that lacks DNA to check it against. The receptor was isolated from a woman between 18 and 70 years old in good health. Input material: blood T cells: a sorted CD56 or NKG2C T cell subset, CD4+ or CD8+ T cells, or bulk PBMC T cells (not recorded which). The CDR3: CASSIPGDTEAFF. Based on the CDR3 plus reference TRBV19 and TRBJ1-1, the full variable domain is DGGITQSPKYLFRKEGQNVTLSCEQNLNHDAMYWYRQDPGQGLRLIYYSQIVNDFQKGDIAEGYSVSREKKESFPLTVTSAQKNPTAFYLCASSIPGDTEAFFGQGTRLTVV.